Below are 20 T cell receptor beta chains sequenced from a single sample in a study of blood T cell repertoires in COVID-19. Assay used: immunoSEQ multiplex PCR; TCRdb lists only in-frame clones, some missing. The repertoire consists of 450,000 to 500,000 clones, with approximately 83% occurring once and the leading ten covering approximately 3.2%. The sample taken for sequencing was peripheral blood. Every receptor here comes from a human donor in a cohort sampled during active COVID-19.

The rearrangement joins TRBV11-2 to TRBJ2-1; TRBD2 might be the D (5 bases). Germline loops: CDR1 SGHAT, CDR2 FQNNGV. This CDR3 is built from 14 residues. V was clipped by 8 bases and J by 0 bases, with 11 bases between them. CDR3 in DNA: TGTGCCAGCTCCCCGGGATACTCCTACAATGAGCAGTTCTTC. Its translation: CASSPGYSYNEQFF. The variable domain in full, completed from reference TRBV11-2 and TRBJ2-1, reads EAGVAQSPRYKIIEKRQSVAFWCNPISGHATLYWYQQILGQGPKLLIQFQNNGVVDDSQLPKDRFSAERLKGVDSTLKIQPAKLEDSAVYLCASSPGYSYNEQFFGPGTRLTVL.

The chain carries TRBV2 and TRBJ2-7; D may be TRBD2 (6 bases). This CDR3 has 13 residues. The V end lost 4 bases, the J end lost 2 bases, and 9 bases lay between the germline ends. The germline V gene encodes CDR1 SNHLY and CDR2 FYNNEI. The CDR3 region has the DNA TGTGCCAGCAGTGTCGGGGGTACCTACGAGCAGTACTTC. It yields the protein CASSVGGTYEQYF.

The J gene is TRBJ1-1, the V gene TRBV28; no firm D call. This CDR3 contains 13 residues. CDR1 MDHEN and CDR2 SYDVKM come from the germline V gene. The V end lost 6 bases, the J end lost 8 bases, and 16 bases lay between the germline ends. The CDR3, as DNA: TGTGCCAGCAGGTCAGGTTCCTTTCTGGAAGCTTTCTTT. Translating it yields CASRSGSFLEAFF.

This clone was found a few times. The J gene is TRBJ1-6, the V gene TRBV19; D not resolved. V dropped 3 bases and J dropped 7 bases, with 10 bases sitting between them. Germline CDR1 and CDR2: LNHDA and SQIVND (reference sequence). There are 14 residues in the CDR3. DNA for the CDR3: TGTGCCAGTAGTATCTCCGTCTCCAATTCACCCCTCCACTTT. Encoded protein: CASSISVSNSPLHF.

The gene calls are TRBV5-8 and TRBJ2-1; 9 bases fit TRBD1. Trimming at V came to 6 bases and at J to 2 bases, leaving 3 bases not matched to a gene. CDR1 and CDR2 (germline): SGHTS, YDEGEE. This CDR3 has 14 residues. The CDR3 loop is CASTDRGAYNEQFF. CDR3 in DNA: TGTGCCAGCACCGACAGGGGGGCCTACAATGAGCAGTTCTTC.

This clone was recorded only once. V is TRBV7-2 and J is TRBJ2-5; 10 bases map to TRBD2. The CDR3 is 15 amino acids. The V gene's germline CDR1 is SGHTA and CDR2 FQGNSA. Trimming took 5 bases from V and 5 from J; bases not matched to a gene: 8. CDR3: CASSRLAGVYETQYF. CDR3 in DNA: TGTGCCAGCAGCCGTCTAGCGGGAGTCTACGAGACCCAGTACTTC.

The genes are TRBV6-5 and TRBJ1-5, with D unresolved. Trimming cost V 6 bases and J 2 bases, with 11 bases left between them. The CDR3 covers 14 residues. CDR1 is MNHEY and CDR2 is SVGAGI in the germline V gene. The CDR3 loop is CASRNTKRNQPQHF. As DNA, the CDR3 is TGTGCCAGCAGGAACACAAAACGCAATCAGCCCCAGCATTTT.

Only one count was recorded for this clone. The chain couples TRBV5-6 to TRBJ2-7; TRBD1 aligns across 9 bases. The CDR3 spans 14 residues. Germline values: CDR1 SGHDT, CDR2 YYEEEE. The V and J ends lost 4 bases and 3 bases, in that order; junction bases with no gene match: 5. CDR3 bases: TGTGCCAGCAGCCCCGGGACAGGGATCTACGAGCAGTACTTC. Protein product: CASSPGTGIYEQYF.

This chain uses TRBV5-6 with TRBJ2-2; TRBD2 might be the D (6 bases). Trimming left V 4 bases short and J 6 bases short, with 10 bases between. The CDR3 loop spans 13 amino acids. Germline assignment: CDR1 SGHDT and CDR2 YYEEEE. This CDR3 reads CASSRDWSGELFF. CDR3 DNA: TGTGCCAGCAGCCGGGACTGGTCCGGGGAGCTGTTTTTT.

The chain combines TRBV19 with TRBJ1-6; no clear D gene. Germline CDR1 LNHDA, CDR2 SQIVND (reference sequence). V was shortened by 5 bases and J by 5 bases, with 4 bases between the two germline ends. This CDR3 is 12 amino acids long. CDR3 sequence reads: CASSENNSPLHF. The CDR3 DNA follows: TGTGCCAGTAGTGAGAATAATTCACCCCTCCACTTT.

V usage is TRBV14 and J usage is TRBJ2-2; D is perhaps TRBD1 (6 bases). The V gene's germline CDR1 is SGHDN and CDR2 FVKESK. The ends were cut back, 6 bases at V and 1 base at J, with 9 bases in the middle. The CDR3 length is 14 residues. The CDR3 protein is CASRNRVNTGELFF. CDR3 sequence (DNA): TGTGCCAGCAGAAACAGGGTGAACACCGGGGAGCTGTTTTTT.

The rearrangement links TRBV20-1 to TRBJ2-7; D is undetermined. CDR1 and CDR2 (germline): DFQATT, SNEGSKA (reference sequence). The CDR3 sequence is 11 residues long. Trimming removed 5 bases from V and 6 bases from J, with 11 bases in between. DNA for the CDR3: TGCAGTGCTCGAAATCGCGGCGAGCAGTACTTC. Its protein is CSARNRGEQYF.

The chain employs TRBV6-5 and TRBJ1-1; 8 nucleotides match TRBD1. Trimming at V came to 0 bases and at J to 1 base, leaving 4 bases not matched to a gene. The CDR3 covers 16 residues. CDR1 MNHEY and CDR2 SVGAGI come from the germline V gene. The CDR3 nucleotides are TGTGCCAGCAGTTACTCGGGGACAGGTTCGAACACTGAAGCTTTCTTT. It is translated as CASSYSGTGSNTEAFF.

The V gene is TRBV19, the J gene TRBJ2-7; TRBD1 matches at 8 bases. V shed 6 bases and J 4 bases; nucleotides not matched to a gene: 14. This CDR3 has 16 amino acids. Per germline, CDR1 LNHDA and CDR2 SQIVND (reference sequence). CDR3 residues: CASSLYPGTGGYEQYF. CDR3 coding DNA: TGTGCCAGTAGCCTTTACCCAGGGACAGGAGGTTACGAGCAGTACTTC.

The CDR3 protein is CASSEAGGPHEQYF. In nucleotides, the CDR3 is TGCGCCAGCAGTGAGGCGGGAGGGCCCCACGAGCAGTACTTC. V and J are TRBV10-2 and TRBJ2-7; 9 bases are a match to TRBD2. This CDR3 is 14 amino acids long. V trimming: 2 bases; J trimming: 5 bases; junction bases outside the gene matches: 4. Germline V gives CDR1 WSHSY, CDR2 SAAADI.

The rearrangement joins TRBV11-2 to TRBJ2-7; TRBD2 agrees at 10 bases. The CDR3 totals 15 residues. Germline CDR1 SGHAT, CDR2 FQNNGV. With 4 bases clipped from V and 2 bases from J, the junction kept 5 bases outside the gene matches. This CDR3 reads CASSWASGSPYEQYF. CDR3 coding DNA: TGTGCCAGCAGCTGGGCTAGCGGGAGTCCCTACGAGCAGTACTTC.

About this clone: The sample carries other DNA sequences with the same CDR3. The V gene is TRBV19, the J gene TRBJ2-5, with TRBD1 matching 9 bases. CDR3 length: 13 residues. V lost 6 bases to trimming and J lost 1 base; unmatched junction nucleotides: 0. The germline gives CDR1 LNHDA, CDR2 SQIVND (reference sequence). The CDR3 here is CASRDRGQETQYF. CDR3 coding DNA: TGTGCCAGTAGGGACAGGGGCCAAGAGACCCAGTACTTC.

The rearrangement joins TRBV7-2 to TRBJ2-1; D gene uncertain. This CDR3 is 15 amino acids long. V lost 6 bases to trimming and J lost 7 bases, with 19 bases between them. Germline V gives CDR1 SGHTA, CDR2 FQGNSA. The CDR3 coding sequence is TGTGCCAGCAGTCTAACCGGCGGAACCGGGAATGAGCAGTTCTTC. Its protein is CASSLTGGTGNEQFF.

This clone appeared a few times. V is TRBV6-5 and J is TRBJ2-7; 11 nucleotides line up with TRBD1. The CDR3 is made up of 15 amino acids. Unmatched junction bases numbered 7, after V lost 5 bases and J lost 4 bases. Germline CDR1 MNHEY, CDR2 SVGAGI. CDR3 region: CASSTPGQGDYEQYF. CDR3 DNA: TGTGCCAGCAGTACACCGGGACAGGGGGATTACGAGCAGTACTTC.

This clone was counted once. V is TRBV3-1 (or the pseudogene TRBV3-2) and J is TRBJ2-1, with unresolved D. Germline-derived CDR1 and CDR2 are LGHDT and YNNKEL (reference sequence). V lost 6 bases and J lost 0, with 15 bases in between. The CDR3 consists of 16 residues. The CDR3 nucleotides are TGTGCCAGCAGTCCACTGTCAGCGAGCTCCTACAATGAGCAGTTCTTC. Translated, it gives CASSPLSASSYNEQFF.